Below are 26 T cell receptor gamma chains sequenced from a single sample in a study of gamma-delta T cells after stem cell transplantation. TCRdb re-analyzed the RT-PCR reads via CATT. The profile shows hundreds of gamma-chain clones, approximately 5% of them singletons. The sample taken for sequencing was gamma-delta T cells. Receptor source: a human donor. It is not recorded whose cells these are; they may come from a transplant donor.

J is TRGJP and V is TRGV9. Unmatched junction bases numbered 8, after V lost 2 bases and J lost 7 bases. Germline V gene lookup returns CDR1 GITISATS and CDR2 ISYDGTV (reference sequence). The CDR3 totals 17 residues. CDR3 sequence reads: CALWEARGELGKKIKVF. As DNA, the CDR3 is TGTGCCTTGTGGGAGGCCCGAGGGGAGTTGGGCAAAAAAATCAAGGTATTT.

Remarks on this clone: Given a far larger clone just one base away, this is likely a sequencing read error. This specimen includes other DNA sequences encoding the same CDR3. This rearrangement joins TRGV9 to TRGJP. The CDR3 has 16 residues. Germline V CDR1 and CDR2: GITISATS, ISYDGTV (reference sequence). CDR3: CALWEVSELGKKIKVF. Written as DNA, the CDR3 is TGTGCCTTGTGGGAGGTATCAGAGCTGGGCAAAAAAATCAAGGTATTT.

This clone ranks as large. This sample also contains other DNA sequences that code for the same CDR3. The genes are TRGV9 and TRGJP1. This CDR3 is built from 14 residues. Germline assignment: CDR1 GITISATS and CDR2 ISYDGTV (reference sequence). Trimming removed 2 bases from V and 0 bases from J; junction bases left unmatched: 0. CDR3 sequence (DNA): TGTGCCTTGTGGGAGGATACCACTGGTTGGTTCAAGATATTT. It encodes CALWEDTTGWFKIF.

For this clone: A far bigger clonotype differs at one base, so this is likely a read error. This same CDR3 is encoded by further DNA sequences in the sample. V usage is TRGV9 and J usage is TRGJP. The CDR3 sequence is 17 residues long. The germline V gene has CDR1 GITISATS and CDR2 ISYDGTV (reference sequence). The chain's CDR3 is CALWETHQELGKKIKVF. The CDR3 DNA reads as TGTGCCCTGTGGGAGACCCACCAAGAGTTGGGCAAAAAAATCAAGGTATTT.

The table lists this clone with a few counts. The CDR3 DNA reads TGTGCCTTGTGGGAGGTGCGGGTTGGAGAGTTGGGCAAAAAAATCAAGGTATTT. Its translation: CALWEVRVGELGKKIKVF. The chain recombines TRGV9 with TRGJP. Germline lookup yields CDR1 GITISATS and CDR2 ISYDGTV (reference sequence). This CDR3 contains 18 residues. The V and J ends lost 0 bases and 6 bases, in that order; junction bases with no gene match: 8.

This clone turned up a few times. CDR3 DNA: TGTGCCTTGTGGGAGGTATATGAGTTGGGCAAAAAAATCAAGGTATTT. Its protein product is CALWEVYELGKKIKVF. This chain links TRGV9 with TRGJP. The CDR3 has 16 residues. J was trimmed by 7 bases and V by 1 base; bases with no gene match: 4. Germline CDR1 is GITISATS and CDR2 is ISYDGTV (reference sequence).

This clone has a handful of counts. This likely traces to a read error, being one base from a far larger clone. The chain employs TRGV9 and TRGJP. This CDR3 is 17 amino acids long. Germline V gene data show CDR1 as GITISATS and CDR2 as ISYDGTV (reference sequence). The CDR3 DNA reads TGTGCCTTGCGGGAGACCCACCAAGAGTTGGGCAAAAAAATCAAGGTATTT. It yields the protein CALRETHQELGKKIKVF.

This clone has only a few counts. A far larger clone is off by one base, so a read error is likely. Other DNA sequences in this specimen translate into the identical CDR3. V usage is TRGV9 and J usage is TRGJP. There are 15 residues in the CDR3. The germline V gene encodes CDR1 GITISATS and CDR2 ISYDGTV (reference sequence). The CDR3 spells CALWEEELGKKIKVF. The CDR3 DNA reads TGTGCCCTGTGGGAGGAAGAGTTGGGCAAAAAAATCAAGGTATTT.

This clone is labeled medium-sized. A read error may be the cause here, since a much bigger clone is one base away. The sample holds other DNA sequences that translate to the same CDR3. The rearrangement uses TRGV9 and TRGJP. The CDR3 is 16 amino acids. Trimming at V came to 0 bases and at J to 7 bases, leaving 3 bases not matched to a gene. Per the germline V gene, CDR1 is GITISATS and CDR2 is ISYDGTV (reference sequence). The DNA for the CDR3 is TGTGCCTTGTGGGAGGTGCCTGAGTTGGGCAAAAAAATCAAGGTATTT. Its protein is CALWEVPELGKKIKVF.

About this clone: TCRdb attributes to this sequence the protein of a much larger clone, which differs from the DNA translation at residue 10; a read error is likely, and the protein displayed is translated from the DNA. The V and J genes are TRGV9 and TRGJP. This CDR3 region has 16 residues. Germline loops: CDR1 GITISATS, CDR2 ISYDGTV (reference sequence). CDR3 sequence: CALWEAQELSKKIKVF. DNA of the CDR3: TGTGCCTTGTGGGAGGCCCAAGAGTTGAGCAAAAAAATCAAGGTATTT.

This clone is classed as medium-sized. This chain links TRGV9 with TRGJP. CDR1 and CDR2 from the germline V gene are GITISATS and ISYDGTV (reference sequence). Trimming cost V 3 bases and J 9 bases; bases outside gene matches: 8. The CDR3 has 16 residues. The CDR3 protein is CALWEPAVLGKKIKVF. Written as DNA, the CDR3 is TGTGCCTTGTGGGAGCCCGCGGTGTTGGGCAAAAAAATCAAGGTATTT.

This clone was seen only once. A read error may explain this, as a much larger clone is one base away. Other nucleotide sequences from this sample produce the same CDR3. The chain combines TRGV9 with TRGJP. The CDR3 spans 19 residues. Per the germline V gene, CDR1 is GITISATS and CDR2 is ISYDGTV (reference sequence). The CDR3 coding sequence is TGTGCCTTGTGGGAAACCCCCCCACATGGGGAGTTAGGCAAAAAAATCAAGGTATTT. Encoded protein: CALWETPPHGELGKKIKVF.

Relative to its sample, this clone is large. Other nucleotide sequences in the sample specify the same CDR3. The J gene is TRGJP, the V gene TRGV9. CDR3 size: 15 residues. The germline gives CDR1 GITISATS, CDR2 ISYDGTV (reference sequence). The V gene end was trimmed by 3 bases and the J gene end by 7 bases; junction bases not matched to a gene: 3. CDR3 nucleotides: TGTGCCTTGTGGGAGAGGGAGTTGGGCAAAAAAATCAAGGTATTT. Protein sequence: CALWERELGKKIKVF.

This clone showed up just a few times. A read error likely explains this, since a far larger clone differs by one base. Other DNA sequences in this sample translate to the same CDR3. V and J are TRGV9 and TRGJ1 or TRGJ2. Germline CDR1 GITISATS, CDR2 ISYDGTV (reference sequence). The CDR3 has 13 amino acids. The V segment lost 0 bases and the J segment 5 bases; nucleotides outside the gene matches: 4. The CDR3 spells CALWEVSHYKKLF. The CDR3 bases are TGTGCCTTGTGGGAGGTGTCCCATTATAAGAAACTCTTT.

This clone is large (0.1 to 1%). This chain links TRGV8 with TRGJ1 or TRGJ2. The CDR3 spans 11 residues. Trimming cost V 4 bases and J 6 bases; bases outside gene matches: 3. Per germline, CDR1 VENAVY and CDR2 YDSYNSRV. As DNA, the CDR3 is TGTGCCACCTGGGAATGTTATAAGAAACTCTTT. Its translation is CATWECYKKLF.

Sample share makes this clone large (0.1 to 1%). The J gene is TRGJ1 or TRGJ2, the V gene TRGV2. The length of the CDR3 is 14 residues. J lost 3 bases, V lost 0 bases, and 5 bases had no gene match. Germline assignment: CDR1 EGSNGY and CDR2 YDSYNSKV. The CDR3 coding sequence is TGTGCCACCTGGGACGGGCCCAGTTATTATAAGAAACTCTTT. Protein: CATWDGPSYYKKLF.

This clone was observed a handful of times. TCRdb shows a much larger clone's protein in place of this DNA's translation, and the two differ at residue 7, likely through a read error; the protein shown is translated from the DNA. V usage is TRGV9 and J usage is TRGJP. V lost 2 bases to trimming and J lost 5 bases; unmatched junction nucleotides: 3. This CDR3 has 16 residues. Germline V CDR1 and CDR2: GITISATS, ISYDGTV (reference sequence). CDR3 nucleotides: TGTGCCTTGTGGGAGGATAAAGAGTTGGGCAAAAAAATCAAGGTATTT. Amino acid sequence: CALWEDKELGKKIKVF.

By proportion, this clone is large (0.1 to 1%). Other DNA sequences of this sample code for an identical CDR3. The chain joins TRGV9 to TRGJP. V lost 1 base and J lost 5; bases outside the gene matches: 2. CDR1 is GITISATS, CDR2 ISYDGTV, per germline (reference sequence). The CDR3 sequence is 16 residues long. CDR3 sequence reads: CALWEVKELGKKIKVF. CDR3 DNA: TGTGCCTTGTGGGAGGTCAAAGAGTTGGGCAAAAAAATCAAGGTATTT.

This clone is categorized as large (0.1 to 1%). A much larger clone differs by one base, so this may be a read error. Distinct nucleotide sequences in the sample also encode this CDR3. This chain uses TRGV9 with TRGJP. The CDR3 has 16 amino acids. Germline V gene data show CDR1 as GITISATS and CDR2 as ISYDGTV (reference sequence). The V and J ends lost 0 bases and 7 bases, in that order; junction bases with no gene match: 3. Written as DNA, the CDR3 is TGTGCCTTGTGGGAGGTGCATGAGTTGGGCAAAAAAATCAAGGTATTT. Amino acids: CALWEVHELGKKIKVF.

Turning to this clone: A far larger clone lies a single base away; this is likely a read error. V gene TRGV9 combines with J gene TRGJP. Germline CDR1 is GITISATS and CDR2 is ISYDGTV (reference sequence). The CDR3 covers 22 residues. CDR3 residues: CAMWEVQGTPTLQELGKKIKVF. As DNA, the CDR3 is TGTGCCATGTGGGAGGTTCAAGGAACACCGACCTTACAAGAGTTGGGCAAAAAAATCAAGGTATTT.

This CDR3 reads CALWEISSELGKKIKVF. CDR3 coding DNA: TGTGCCTTGTGGGAGATATCTTCCGAGTTGGGCAAAAAAATCAAGGTATTT. The chain recombines TRGV9 with TRGJP. V was pared by 3 bases and J by 7 bases, with 9 bases of the junction left unmatched. CDR1 and CDR2 from the germline V gene are GITISATS and ISYDGTV (reference sequence). This CDR3 has 17 amino acids.

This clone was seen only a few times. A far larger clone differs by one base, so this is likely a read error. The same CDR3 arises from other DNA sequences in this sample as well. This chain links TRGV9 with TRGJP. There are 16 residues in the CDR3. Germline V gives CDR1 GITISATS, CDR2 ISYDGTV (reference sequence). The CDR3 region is CALWEVGELGKKIKVF. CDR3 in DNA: TGTGCCCTGTGGGAGGTGGGAGAGTTGGGCAAAAAAATCAAGGTATTT.

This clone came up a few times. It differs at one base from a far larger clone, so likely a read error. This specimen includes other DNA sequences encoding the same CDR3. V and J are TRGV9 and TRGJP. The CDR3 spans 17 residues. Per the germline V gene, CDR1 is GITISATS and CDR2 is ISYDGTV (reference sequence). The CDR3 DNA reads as TGTGCCTTGTGGGAGGTGCAAAGAGAGCTGGGCAAAAAAATCAAGGTATTT. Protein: CALWEVQRELGKKIKVF.

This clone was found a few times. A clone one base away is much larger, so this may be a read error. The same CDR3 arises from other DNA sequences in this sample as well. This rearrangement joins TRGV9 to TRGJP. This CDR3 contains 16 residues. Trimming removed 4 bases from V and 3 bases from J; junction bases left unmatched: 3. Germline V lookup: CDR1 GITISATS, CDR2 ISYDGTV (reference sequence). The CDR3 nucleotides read TGTGCCTTGTGGGAACCGCAAGAGTTGGGCAAAAAAATCAAGGTATTT. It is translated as CALWEPQELGKKIKVF.

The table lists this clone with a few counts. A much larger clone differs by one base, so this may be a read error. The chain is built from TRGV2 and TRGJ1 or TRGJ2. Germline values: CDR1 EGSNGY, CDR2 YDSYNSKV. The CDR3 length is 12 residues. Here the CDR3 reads CATRDGYYKKLF. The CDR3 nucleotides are TGTGCCACCCGGGACGGTTATTATAAGAAACTCTTT.

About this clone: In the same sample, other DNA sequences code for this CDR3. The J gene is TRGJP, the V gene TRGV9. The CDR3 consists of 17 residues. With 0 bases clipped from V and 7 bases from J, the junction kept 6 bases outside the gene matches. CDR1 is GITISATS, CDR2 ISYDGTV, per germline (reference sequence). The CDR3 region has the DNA TGTGCCTTGTGGGAGGTGCAAGAGGAGTTGGGCAAAAAAATCAAGGTATTT. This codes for CALWEVQEELGKKIKVF.